Given below is one T cell receptor beta chain in context. These data originate in a study of blood T cell repertoires in COVID-19. Overall study context: The study drew acute and convalescent COVID-19 samples from the United States, Italy and Spain.

Profiled with immunoSEQ multiplex PCR; TCRdb holds only in-frame clones, not every one. The sample lists about 190,000 clones; just under 80% were seen once. This clonotype was sampled from a woman older than 75 with active or convalescent COVID-19. The sequenced material came from peripheral blood.

In DNA form, the CDR3 reads TGTGCCAGCAGCAAGCCATCTCTCTACAGGGGGCAGTCCTACGAGCAGTACTTC. Translating gives CASSKPSLYRGQSYEQYF. The rearrangement joins TRBV21-1 to TRBJ2-7; the D call of TRBD1 is as the table states it, not checked on the DNA. TRBV21-1 counts as a pseudogene. This CDR3 spans 18 amino acids.